This T cell receptor (beta chain) stems from a study of graft-versus-host responses after intestinal transplantation. Study-wide background: Tacrolimus and steroids were given for about 3 years to all recipients after anti-thymocyte globulin induction. Points from the study as a whole: Allograft clonal ratios (graft-versus-host to host-versus-graft) were high in patients who had graft-donor T cell macrochimerism.

Comment on this clone: As yet, its antigen is unknown.

CDR3 length equals 14 residues. CDR1 and CDR2 (germline): SGDLS, YYNGEE. The J segment lost 9 bases and the V segment lost 3 bases, leaving 3 bases of the junction unmatched. TCRdb keeps only in-frame clones here, not all; method: immunoSEQ multiplex PCR. Here the sample spans about 130,000 clones, about 90% being singletons. The chain is built from TRBV9 and TRBJ2-1; TRBD2 matches at 13 bases. This clonotype originated in a human donor who received an intestinal transplant. Sequences were derived from unstimulated CD4+ T cells sorted from spleen or lymph node cells, sampled before intestinal transplant. Written as DNA, the CDR3 is TGTGCCAGCAGCGGGACTAGCGGGAGTGTTGAGCAGTTCTTC. It codes for CASSGTSGSVEQFF.